Below are 5 T cell receptor beta chains sequenced from a single sample in a study of spatial heterogeneity in lung cancer. TCRdb reanalysed the 5' RACE reads using MiXCR and keeps one entry per CDR3 protein. The sample contains thousands of distinct CDR3 sequences, around an eighth of which appear only once. Time point described: sample taken at primary tumor resection. This sample comprised normal lung tissue next to the tumor, obtained at surgery. These receptors all stem from a female donor with early-stage non-small cell lung cancer.

This clonotype qualifies as medium-sized. The chain recombines TRBV6-2 or TRBV6-3 with TRBJ2-7; TRBD2 agrees at 13 bases. Unmatched junction bases numbered 17, after V lost 6 bases and J lost 12 bases. Germline loops: CDR1 MNHEY, CDR2 SVGEGT. This CDR3 spans 16 amino acids. The CDR3 sequence is CASSHIPPTSGRDPYF. The CDR3 region has the DNA TGTGCCAGCAGCCACATCCCCCCAACTAGCGGGAGGGATCCGTACTTC.

Turning to this clonotype: Compared with germline, one end of the junction differs, possibly owing to a read error. The CDR3 region has the DNA TGTGCCAGCAGTTTGACACCCAATCAGCCCCGGCATTTT. It codes for CASSLTPNQPRHF. The chain has TRBV28 and TRBJ1-5; D not certain. The CDR3 consists of 13 residues. Germline V lookup: CDR1 MDHEN, CDR2 SYDVKM.

This clonotype is medium-sized in the sample. This chain links TRBV6-2 or TRBV6-3 with TRBJ1-2; possible D gene TRBD1, 6 bases. Trimming removed 6 bases from V and 4 bases from J, with 12 bases in between. Germline CDR1 and CDR2: MNHEY and SVGEGT. This CDR3 comprises 13 residues. This chain's CDR3 is CASSKDRSYGYTF. The DNA of the CDR3 is TGTGCCAGCAGCAAGGACAGATCCTATGGCTACACCTTC.

This clonotype is labeled large. The V call is TRBV5-1, the J call TRBJ2-3; tentative D call: TRBD2 (5 bases). The CDR3 has 14 residues. Germline-derived CDR1 and CDR2 are SGHRS and YFSETQ. Trimming left V 3 bases short and J 6 bases short, with 14 bases between. Here the CDR3 DNA reads TGCGCCAGCAGCTCTGACTTTTCGGGGGATACGCAGTATTTT. Its translation: CASSSDFSGDTQYF.

This clonotype was observed at least ten times. This chain uses TRBV7-9 with TRBJ1-1; D not certain. The length of the CDR3 is 11 residues. Germline CDR1 SEHNR, CDR2 FQNEAQ (reference sequence). Trimming stripped 5 bases from V and 11 bases from J, with 12 bases between. The CDR3 loop is CASSPFTEAFF. The CDR3 DNA is TGTGCCAGCAGCCCGTTTACGGAGGCTTTCTTT.